This T cell receptor (beta chain) came from a study of cytomegalovirus exposure and HLA in healthy donors. Overall study: Genetic ancestry analysis placed around four fifths of the 400 or so donors that were genotyped in the Caucasian-associated cluster.

Study-wide points: The authors reported that TCR beta sequences could predict HLA-A and HLA-B alleles. These predictions were accurate for most subjects in the first cohort. Later analysis associated a missense DCLRE1C variant with TCR beta V- and J-gene trimming.

As for this clone: Antigen unknown.

In the PCR, 60 Vbeta and 13 Jbeta primers were used. Sequenced by immunoSEQ multiplex PCR; TCRdb stores in-frame clones only, minus some. The sample yields about 55,000 clones, over 80% seen once. Healthy individuals who donated bone marrow served as the donors. The source material was PBMCs. The receptor comes from a man aged 25 to 40 in good health and CMV-seronegative.

The CDR3 sequence is CASSQEYRVSNQPQHF. The CDR3 region has the DNA TGCGCCAGCAGCCAAGAATACAGGGTGAGCAATCAGCCCCAGCATTTT. V and J are TRBV4-1 and TRBJ1-5; possibly TRBD1 for D (6 bases). There are 16 residues in the CDR3. Trimming cost V 0 bases and J 1 base, with 10 bases left between them. Per germline, CDR1 MGHRA and CDR2 YSYEKL.